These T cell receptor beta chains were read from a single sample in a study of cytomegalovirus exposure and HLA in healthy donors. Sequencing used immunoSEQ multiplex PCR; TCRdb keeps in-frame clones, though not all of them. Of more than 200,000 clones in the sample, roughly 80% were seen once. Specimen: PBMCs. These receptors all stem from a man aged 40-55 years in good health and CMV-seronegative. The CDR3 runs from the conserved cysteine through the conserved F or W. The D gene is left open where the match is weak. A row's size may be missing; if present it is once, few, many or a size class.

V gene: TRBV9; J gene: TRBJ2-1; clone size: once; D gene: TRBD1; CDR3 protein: CASSAASGGQGRNNEQFF; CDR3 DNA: TGTGCCAGCAGCGCAGCCTCCGGAGGACAGGGGCGAAACAATGAGCAGTTCTTC
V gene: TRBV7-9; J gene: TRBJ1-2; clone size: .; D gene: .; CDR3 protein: CASNLPGFGNYGYTF; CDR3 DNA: TGTGCCAGCAATCTGCCAGGGTTCGGGAACTATGGCTACACCTTC
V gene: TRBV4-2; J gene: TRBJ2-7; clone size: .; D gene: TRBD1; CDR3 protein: CASTKGEQGAYEQYF; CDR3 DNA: TGTGCCAGCACAAAGGGGGAGCAGGGGGCCTACGAGCAGTACTTC
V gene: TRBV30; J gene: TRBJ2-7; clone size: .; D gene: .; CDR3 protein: CAWSPPNSYEQYF; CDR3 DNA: TGTGCCTGGAGTCCCCCGAACAGCTACGAGCAGTACTTC
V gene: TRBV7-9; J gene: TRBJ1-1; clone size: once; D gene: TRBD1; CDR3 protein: CANSLAGGTGGTEAFF; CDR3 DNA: TGTGCCAACAGCTTAGCGGGGGGGACAGGGGGGACTGAAGCTTTCTTT
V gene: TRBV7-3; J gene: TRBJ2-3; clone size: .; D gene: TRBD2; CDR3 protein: CASSLTGGWGQYF; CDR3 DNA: TGTGCCAGCAGCTTAACCGGGGGGTGGGGGCAGTATTTT
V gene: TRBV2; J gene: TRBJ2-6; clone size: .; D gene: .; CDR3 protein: CASESSGANVLTF; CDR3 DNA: TGTGCCAGCGAGAGCTCTGGGGCCAACGTCCTGACTTTC
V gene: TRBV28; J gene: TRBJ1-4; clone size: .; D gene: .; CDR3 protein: CASSGAALVGHEKLFF; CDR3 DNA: TGTGCCAGCAGTGGGGCGGCTTTGGTGGGGCATGAAAAACTGTTTTTT
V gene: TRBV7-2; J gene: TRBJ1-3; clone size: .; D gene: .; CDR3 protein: CASSLEGFGNTIYF; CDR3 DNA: TGTGCCAGCAGCTTGGAGGGCTTTGGAAACACCATATATTTT
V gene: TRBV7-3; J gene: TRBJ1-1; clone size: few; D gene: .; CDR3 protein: CASSLTPTRTRTEAFF; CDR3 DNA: TGTGCCAGCAGCTTAACCCCGACTAGAACGAGGACTGAAGCTTTCTTT
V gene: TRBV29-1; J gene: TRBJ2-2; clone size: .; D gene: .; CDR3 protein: CSVEGQGSFGELFF; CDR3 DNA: TGCAGCGTTGAAGGGCAGGGGAGTTTCGGGGAGCTGTTTTTT
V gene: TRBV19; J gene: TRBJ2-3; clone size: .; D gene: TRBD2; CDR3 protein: CASSPGLAGGSTDTQYF; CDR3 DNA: TGTGCCAGTAGTCCTGGACTAGCGGGGGGTAGCACAGATACGCAGTATTTT
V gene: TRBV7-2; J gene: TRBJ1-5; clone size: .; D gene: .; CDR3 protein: CATAESQNGGQPQHF; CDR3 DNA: TGTGCCACCGCGGAGTCTCAAAACGGGGGTCAGCCCCAGCATTTT
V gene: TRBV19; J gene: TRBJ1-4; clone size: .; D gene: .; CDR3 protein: CASRPRAWGVNEKLFF; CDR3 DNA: TGTGCCAGTAGACCCAGGGCCTGGGGGGTTAATGAAAAACTGTTTTTT
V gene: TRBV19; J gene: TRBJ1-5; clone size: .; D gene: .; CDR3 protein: CASSITRGQPQHF; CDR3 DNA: TGTGCCAGTAGTATAACCCGCGGTCAGCCCCAGCATTTT
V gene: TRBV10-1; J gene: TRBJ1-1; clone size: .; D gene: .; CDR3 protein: CASSSDKNTEAFF; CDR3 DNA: TGCGCCAGCAGTAGTGACAAGAACACTGAAGCTTTCTTT